Here is one TCR beta chain with its context. The study ran its PCR with 60 Vbeta and 13 Jbeta primers. The assay was immunoSEQ multiplex PCR, and TCRdb's table has in-frame clones only and misses some. The sample has tens of thousands of clones, about 76% seen once; the top ten hold 14% to 15%. These data originate in a study of cytomegalovirus exposure and HLA in healthy donors. The CDR3 is made up of 14 amino acids. From germline, CDR1 is KGHSH and CDR2 LQKENI. Between the trimmed V and J ends, which lost 0 bases and 5 bases, there was a span of 10 bases. The sequence derives from a woman between 40 and 55 years old in good health and CMV-seropositive. The chain carries TRBV18 and TRBJ1-1; D might be TRBD1 (5 bases). The specimen was PBMCs. In DNA form, the CDR3 reads TGTGCCAGCTCACCACCGGCCAGGGATACTGAAGCTTTCTTT. This codes for CASSPPARDTEAFF.